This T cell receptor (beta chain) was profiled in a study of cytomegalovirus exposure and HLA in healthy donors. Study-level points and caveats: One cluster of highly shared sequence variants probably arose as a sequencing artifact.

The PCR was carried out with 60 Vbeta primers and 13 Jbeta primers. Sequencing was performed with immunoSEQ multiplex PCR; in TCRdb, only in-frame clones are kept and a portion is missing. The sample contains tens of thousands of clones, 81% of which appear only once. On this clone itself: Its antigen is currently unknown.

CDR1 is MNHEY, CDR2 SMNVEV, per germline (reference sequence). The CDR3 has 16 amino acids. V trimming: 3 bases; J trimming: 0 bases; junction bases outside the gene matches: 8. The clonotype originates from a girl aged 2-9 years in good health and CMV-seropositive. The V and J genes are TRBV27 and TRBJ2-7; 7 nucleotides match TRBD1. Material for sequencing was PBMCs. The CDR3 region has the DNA TGTGCCAGCAGTTTCTCGCCCGGGACAGTCTCCTACGAGCAGTACTTC. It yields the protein CASSFSPGTVSYEQYF.